In its sample, the clone carrying this T cell receptor beta chain was seen many times. In TCRdb, the multiplex PCR reads were re-called with MiXCR into one record per CDR3 protein. The sample has about 220,000 distinct CDR3 sequences, approximately 36% seen once. CDR3 length equals 13 residues. Per germline, CDR1 SGHTA and CDR2 FQGNSA. V was clipped by 0 bases and J by 8 bases, with 11 bases between them. The source of the sample is a study of breast tumors, draining lymph nodes, adjacent tissues. Breast cancer patients provided tissue from their axillary draining lymph nodes. The source material was axillary lymph node tissue. This rearrangement joins TRBV7-2 to TRBJ2-7; weak D call: TRBD1 (6 bases). This receptor was obtained from a female donor with breast cancer. Some clones in this sample may be carry-over from other donors' samples. The CDR3 region has the DNA TGTGCCAGCAGCTTAGCCGGGACACCCCAGCAGTACTTC. Protein: CASSLAGTPQQYF.